Shown below are 7 T cell receptor beta chains from a single sample sequenced in a study of T cell responses to AZD1222 COVID-19 vaccine. Clones were read by immunoSEQ multiplex PCR, and TCRdb kept only the in-frame ones, dropping some. The sample yields about 110,000 clones, 85% to 90% seen once. The sample consisted of peripheral blood, taken on day 0 of AZD1222 vaccination. The origin of the receptors is an adult in good health.

This clone was observed a handful of times. The V and J genes are TRBV4-1 and TRBJ1-1; 9 bases match TRBD1. The CDR3 has 15 amino acids. Germline values: CDR1 MGHRA, CDR2 YSYEKL. The J segment lost 4 bases and the V segment lost 3 bases, leaving 6 bases of the junction unmatched. The CDR3 DNA reads as TGCGCCAGCAGCCATACCGGGACAGGGATCACTGAAGCTTTCTTT. This gives the protein CASSHTGTGITEAFF.

This clone was recorded once. The V call is TRBV12-3 or TRBV12-4, the J call TRBJ1-6, with D perhaps TRBD1 (6 bases). Trimming left V 6 bases short and J 8 bases short, with 11 bases between. The CDR3 contains 13 residues. The CDR3 sequence is CASSREGDSPLHF. For the CDR3, the DNA is TGTGCCAGCAGCCGCGAGGGGGATTCACCCCTCCACTTT.

This chain uses TRBV4-3 with TRBJ1-2, with 8 bases matching TRBD1. The CDR3 is made up of 15 amino acids. Per the germline V gene, CDR1 is LGHNA and CDR2 is YSLEER. The V segment lost 3 bases and the J segment 0 bases; nucleotides outside the gene matches: 3. The CDR3 protein is CASSQGTGANYGYTF. Written as DNA, the CDR3 is TGCGCCAGCAGCCAGGGGACAGGAGCTAACTATGGCTACACCTTC.

This clone has more than one count but fewer than ten. V usage is TRBV29-1 and J usage is TRBJ1-5, with D maybe TRBD1 (5 bases). V lost 4 bases to trimming and J lost 5 bases, with 9 bases between them. CDR1 SQVTM and CDR2 ANQGSEA come from the germline V gene. This CDR3 has 12 amino acids. The CDR3 DNA sequence: TGCAGCGTTGGGGGGAGGGATCAGCCCCAGCATTTT. Translation gives CSVGGRDQPQHF.

This chain links TRBV7-9 with TRBJ2-3; a weak D match, TRBD2 (6 bases). The CDR3 extends over 17 amino acids. V was trimmed by 2 bases and J by 6 bases, leaving 21 bases between them. Looked up from germline, CDR1 is SEHNR and CDR2 is FQNEAQ (reference sequence). CDR3 nucleotide sequence: TGTGCCAGCAGCTTACGCACTAGCACGGGGACCGCCGATACGCAGTATTTT. Translation: CASSLRTSTGTADTQYF.

The genes are TRBV4-3 and TRBJ1-1, with TRBD1 as a possible D gene (6 bases). The V end was cut by 0 bases, the J end by 1 base, with 12 bases between. CDR1 and CDR2 from the germline V gene are LGHNA and YSLEER. This CDR3 has 16 residues. The CDR3: CASSQEVGRGNTEAFF. The CDR3 nucleotides read TGCGCCAGCAGCCAAGAGGTAGGCAGGGGGAACACTGAAGCTTTCTTT.

The CDR3 DNA follows: TGTGCCAGCAGCTCCGGGACGGACTATGGCTACACCTTC. Translating it yields CASSSGTDYGYTF. The gene calls are TRBV12-3 or TRBV12-4 and TRBJ1-2; tentative D call: TRBD1 (5 bases). This CDR3 is 13 amino acids long. V was pared by 6 bases and J by 3 bases, with 11 bases between.